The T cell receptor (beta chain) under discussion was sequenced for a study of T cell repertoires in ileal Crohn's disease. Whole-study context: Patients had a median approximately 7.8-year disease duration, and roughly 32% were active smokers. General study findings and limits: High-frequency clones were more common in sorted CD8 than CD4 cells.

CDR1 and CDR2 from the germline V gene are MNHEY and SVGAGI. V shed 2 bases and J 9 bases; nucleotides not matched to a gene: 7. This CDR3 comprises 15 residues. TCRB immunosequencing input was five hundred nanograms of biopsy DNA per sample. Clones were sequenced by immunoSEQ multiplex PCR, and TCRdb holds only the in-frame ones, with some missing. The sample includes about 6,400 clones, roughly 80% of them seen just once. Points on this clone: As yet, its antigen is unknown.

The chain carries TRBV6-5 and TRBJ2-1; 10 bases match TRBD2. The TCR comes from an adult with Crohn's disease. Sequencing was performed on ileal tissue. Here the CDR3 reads CASSYGLAGAGEQFF. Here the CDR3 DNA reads TGTGCCAGCAGTTACGGCCTAGCGGGAGCGGGTGAGCAGTTCTTC.